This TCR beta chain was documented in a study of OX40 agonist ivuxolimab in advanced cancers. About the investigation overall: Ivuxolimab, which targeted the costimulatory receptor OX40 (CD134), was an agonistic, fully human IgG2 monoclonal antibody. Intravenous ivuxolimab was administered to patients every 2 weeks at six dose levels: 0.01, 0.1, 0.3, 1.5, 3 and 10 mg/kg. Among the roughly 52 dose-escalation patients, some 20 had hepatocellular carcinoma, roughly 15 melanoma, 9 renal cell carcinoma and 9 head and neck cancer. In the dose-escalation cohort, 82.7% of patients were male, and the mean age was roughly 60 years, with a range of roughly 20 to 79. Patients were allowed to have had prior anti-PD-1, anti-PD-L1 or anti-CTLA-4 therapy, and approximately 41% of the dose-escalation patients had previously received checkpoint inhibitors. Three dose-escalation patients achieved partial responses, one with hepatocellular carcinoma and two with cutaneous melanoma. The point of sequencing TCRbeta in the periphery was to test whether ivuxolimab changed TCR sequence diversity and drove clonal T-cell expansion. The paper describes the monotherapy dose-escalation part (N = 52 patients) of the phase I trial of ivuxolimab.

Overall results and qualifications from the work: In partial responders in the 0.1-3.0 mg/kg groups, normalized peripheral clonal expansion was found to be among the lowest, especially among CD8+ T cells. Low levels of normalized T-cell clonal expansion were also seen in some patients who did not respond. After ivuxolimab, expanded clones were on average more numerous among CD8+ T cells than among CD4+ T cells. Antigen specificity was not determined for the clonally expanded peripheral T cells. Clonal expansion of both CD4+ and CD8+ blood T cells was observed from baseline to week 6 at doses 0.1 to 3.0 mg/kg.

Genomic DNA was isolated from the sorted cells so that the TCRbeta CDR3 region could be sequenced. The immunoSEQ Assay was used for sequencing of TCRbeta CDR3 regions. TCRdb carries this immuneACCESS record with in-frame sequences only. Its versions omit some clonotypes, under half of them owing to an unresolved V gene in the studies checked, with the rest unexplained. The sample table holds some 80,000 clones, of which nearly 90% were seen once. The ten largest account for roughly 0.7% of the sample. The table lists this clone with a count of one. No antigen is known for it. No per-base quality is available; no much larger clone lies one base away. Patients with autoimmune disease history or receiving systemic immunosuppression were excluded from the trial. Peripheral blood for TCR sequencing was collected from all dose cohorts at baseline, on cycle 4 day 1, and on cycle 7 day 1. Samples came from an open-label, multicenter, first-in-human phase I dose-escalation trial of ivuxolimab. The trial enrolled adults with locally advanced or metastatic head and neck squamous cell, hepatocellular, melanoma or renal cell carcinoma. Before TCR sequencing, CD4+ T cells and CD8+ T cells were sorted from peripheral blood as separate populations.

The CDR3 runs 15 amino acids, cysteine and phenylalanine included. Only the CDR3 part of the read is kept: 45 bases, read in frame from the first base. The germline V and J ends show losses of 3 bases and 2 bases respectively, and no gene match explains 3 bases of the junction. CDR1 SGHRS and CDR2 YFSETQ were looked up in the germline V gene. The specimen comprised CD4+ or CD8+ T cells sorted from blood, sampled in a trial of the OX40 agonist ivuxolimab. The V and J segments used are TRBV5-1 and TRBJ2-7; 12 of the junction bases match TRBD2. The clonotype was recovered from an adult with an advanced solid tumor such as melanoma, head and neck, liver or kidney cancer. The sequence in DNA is TGCGCCAGCAGCTATCGACTAGCGGGAGCCTACGAGCAGTACTTC. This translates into CASSYRLAGAYEQYF.